This TCR beta chain was found in a study of cytomegalovirus exposure and HLA in healthy donors. Looking at the study overall: Unique TCR beta sequences numbering some 120 million came from around 180 million T cells in an earlier analysis.

Notes on the study in general: Whilst most TCR sequences proved rare, a subset of public TCRs occurred across many donors.

On this clone: Antigen unknown.

The PCR employed 60 Vbeta primers together with 13 Jbeta primers. Libraries were prepared by immunoSEQ multiplex PCR; TCRdb keeps only in-frame clonotypes and omits some of them. The sample records 170,000 or so clones, about 80% being singletons. The clonotype comes from a woman aged 50 to 65 in good health and CMV-seronegative. Sequencing was done on a sample of PBMCs.

The CDR3 sequence is CASSLDGGVVGQYF. DNA of the CDR3: TGTGCCAGCAGCTTAGACGGGGGGGTAGTTGGGCAGTATTTT. V gene TRBV7-2 combines with J gene TRBJ2-3; 8 nucleotides agree with TRBD2. The CDR3 extends over 14 amino acids. Germline V gene data show CDR1 as SGHTA and CDR2 as FQGNSA. The J segment lost 11 bases and the V segment lost 1 base, leaving 8 bases of the junction unmatched.